The 6 T cell receptor beta chains listed next were all sequenced from one sample in a study of shared clonotypes between healthy human individuals. Naive-designated CD8 cells lacked CD45RO, were positively enriched for CCR7, and omitted terminally differentiated effector memory CD45RA+ cells. Assay: immunoSEQ multiplex PCR; the TCRdb copy retains only in-frame clones and omits some. Seen here are some 800,000 clones, 80% to 95% observed once, and the top ten hold less than 25%. Sequenced: naive CD8+ T cells sorted from blood. These receptors all come from a man aged 25-40 years in good health.

The chain combines TRBV28 with TRBJ2-2, with 7 bases aligning to TRBD2. V lost 7 bases, J lost 8 bases, and 7 bases stayed unmatched. Germline V gene sequence: CDR1 MDHEN, CDR2 SYDVKM. This CDR3 has 13 amino acids. The CDR3 DNA reads as TGTGCCAGCAAGGGACTACCGTTGGGGGAGCTGTTTTTT. Encoded protein: CASKGLPLGELFF.

J is TRBJ1-1 and V is TRBV5-1; TRBD1 might be the D (6 bases). CDR3 size: 14 residues. Germline CDR1 SGHRS, CDR2 YFSETQ. V was cut by 2 bases and J by 1 base, with 9 bases left in between. CDR3 coding DNA: TGCGCCAGCAGCTTTGACAGGAGGAACACTGAAGCTTTCTTT. It is translated as CASSFDRRNTEAFF.

The V call is TRBV13, the J call TRBJ2-1; 11 nucleotides agree with TRBD2. Per the germline V gene, CDR1 is PRHDT and CDR2 is FYEKMQ (reference sequence). Unmatched junction bases numbered 3, after V lost 5 bases and J lost 3 bases. This CDR3 spans 15 amino acids. The CDR3 reads CASSQGLADYNEQFF. As DNA, the CDR3 is TGTGCCAGCAGCCAGGGACTAGCGGACTACAATGAGCAGTTCTTC.

The chain is built from TRBV4-1 and TRBJ2-2; the match to TRBD2 covers 10 bases. V dropped 3 bases and J dropped 2; count of bases not matched to a gene: 6. This CDR3 comprises 17 residues. Germline CDR1 and CDR2: MGHRA and YSYEKL. CDR3 protein: CASSHGLAGDNTGELFF. DNA for the CDR3: TGCGCCAGCAGCCACGGTCTAGCGGGAGATAACACCGGGGAGCTGTTTTTT.

This clone has only one observation. The rearrangement joins TRBV10-3 to TRBJ1-5; D might be TRBD1 (5 bases). The CDR3 runs to 16 residues. Germline V gene lookup returns CDR1 ENHRY and CDR2 SYGVKD. Trimming shortened V by 0 bases and J by 6 bases, and 15 bases separated the two germline ends. The CDR3 loop is CAISESAGNPLQPQHF. Here the CDR3 DNA reads TGTGCCATCAGTGAGTCGGCAGGGAATCCTCTTCAGCCCCAGCATTTT.

The chain links TRBV6-6 to TRBJ2-1, with 7 bases lining up with TRBD1. The trim removed 7 bases at V and 10 bases at J, leaving 10 bases unmatched. This CDR3 region has 13 residues. The germline gives CDR1 MNHNY, CDR2 SVGAGI (reference sequence). Here the CDR3 reads CASTLQGRREQFF. In DNA form, the CDR3 reads TGTGCCAGCACCTTACAGGGGCGGAGGGAGCAGTTCTTC.